The next 8 T cell receptor beta chains were all read from a single sample in a study of graft-versus-host responses after intestinal transplantation. Antigen specificity for these receptors is unknown. Profiling relied on immunoSEQ multiplex PCR, and the TCRdb table lists in-frame clones only, not all of them. Of tens of thousands of clones detected, around 90% appear once; the ten largest clones hold under 6.5%. The starting material was unstimulated CD8+ T cells sorted from spleen or lymph node cells, obtained before intestinal transplant. The receptors shown here come from a human donor who received an intestinal transplant.

This clone was detected only once. The chain couples TRBV27 to TRBJ2-2, with D tentatively TRBD2 (5 bases). V gave up 0 bases and J gave up 1 base, with 15 bases separating them. Per the germline V gene, CDR1 is MNHEY and CDR2 is SMNVEV (reference sequence). The CDR3 loop spans 18 amino acids. The CDR3 DNA follows: TGTGCCAGCAGTTTATCGACGGGGAGAGTTAGGAACACCGGGGAGCTGTTTTTT. Amino acids: CASSLSTGRVRNTGELFF.

The V gene is TRBV6-1, the J gene TRBJ2-3; unclear D gene. The CDR3 length is 15 residues. The germline V gene encodes CDR1 MNHNS and CDR2 SASEGT. The V end was cut by 1 base, the J end by 2 bases, with 10 bases between. CDR3 DNA sequence: TGTGCCAGCAGTGAAGTCGGGTTCGCCACAGATACGCAGTATTTT. Translated: CASSEVGFATDTQYF.

The chain links TRBV9 to TRBJ2-5; 7 bases line up with TRBD2. The CDR3 has 17 amino acids. CDR1 SGDLS and CDR2 YYNGEE come from the germline V gene. Losses at the gene ends were 0 bases for V and 2 bases for J; bases not matched to a gene: 10. The CDR3 bases are TGTGCCAGCAGCGTAGCTACGATGGTTAGCGGGCAAGAGACCCAGTACTTC. Its translation is CASSVATMVSGQETQYF.

The chain links TRBV5-5 to TRBJ1-4; D ambiguous. The CDR3 totals 12 residues. Germline V gives CDR1 SGHKS, CDR2 YYEKEE (reference sequence). The germline V and J ends were trimmed by 1 base and 4 bases, with 2 bases remaining between them. This CDR3 is CASSLNNEKLFF. The DNA for the CDR3 is TGTGCCAGCAGCTTGAATAATGAAAAACTGTTTTTT.

V and J are TRBV7-9 and TRBJ2-1; 10 nucleotides match TRBD1. V lost 5 bases to trimming and J lost 3 bases; unmatched junction nucleotides: 4. The V gene's germline CDR1 is SEHNR and CDR2 FQNEAQ (reference sequence). The CDR3 consists of 15 residues. CDR3 coding DNA: TGTGCCAGCAGCCGGGGACAGGGGAGCTACAATGAGCAGTTCTTC. This codes for CASSRGQGSYNEQFF.

V and J are TRBV2 and TRBJ1-6; 8 nucleotides align to TRBD1. Looked up from germline, CDR1 is SNHLY and CDR2 is FYNNEI. The CDR3 length is 17 residues. After removal of 2 bases from V and 2 bases from J, the junction contained 5 bases not matched to a gene. The CDR3 is CASSERGTGPYNSPLHF. DNA of the CDR3: TGTGCCAGCAGTGAAAGGGGGACAGGACCCTATAATTCACCCCTCCACTTT.

The CDR3 loop is CASSTHPPEQFF. The CDR3 DNA follows: TGTGCCAGTAGCACCCACCCTCCCGAGCAGTTCTTC. V and J are TRBV19 and TRBJ2-1; D call uncertain. The length of the CDR3 is 12 residues. Trimming cost V 6 bases and J 10 bases, with 13 bases left between them. CDR1 and CDR2 from the germline V gene are LNHDA and SQIVND (reference sequence).

The V gene is TRBV6-5, the J gene TRBJ2-7; D may match TRBD1 or TRBD2 (5 bases each). Trimming took off 5 bases at V and 0 bases at J, with 11 bases between the two ends. CDR3 length: 14 amino acids. Germline CDR1 and CDR2: MNHEY and SVGAGI. CDR3 amino acids: CASSRSGHSYEQYF. The CDR3 DNA sequence: TGTGCCAGCAGTAGAAGCGGACACTCCTACGAGCAGTACTTC.